This T cell receptor (beta chain) comes out of a study of T cells expressing NK-cell markers. The study's findings and limits: Dominant NKG2C+ clonotypes were found to form about 1.0-7.0% of CD8+ T cells in about six donors.

With respect to this clonotype: The antigen remains undetermined.

There are 15 residues in the CDR3. CDR1 and CDR2 (germline): KGHDR, SFDVKD. As the method of synthesis, 5'RACE template switching with UMIs yielded TCR beta cDNA. TCRdb re-called the 5' RACE reads and shows each CDR3 protein once, DNA omitted. The sample includes some 140,000 distinct CDR3 sequences. V usage is TRBV24-1 and J usage is TRBJ2-5; the TCRdb D gene call, TRBD1, has no DNA to confirm it. The specimen sequenced was blood T cells: a sorted CD56 or NKG2C T cell subset, CD4+ or CD8+ T cells, or bulk PBMC T cells (not recorded which). This receptor was obtained from a woman aged 50 to 65 in good health. Here the CDR3 reads CATSDLWGAQETQYF.